One and the same sample provided the 5 T cell receptor beta chains below, sequenced in a study of identical twins. Using its own MiXCR run on the 5' RACE reads, TCRdb lists one record per CDR3 protein. The repertoire has some 1,600,000 distinct CDR3 sequences, under 35% of them found once; the top ten carry roughly 0.3%. The sample taken for sequencing was cord blood. Receptors originate from a newborn girl in good health.

The gene calls are TRBV11-2 and TRBJ2-7; the match to TRBD2 covers 13 bases. Germline CDR1 and CDR2: SGHAT and FQNNGV. V gave up 5 bases and J gave up 4 bases; unmatched junction bases: 8. The CDR3 covers 16 residues. CDR3 sequence reads: CASSRAGTSGTYEQYF. As DNA, the CDR3 is TGTGCCAGCAGCCGCGCCGGGACTAGCGGGACGTACGAGCAGTACTTC.

The chain employs TRBV7-9 and TRBJ1-1; TRBD1 aligns across 12 bases. CDR1 SEHNR and CDR2 FQNEAQ come from the germline V gene (reference sequence). CDR3 length: 16 residues. V was pared by 0 bases and J by 7 bases, with 6 bases of the junction left unmatched. The CDR3, as DNA: TGTGCCAGCAGCTTAGCCGGAGGGACAGGGGGCCGTGAAGCTTTCTTT. This encodes CASSLAGGTGGREAFF.

Only a few counts were recorded for this clonotype. V gene TRBV7-9 combines with J gene TRBJ2-7, with D maybe TRBD1 (6 bases). V lost 5 bases to trimming and J lost 1 base, with 12 bases between them. CDR1 and CDR2 (germline): SEHNR, FQNEAQ (reference sequence). The CDR3 totals 14 residues. The CDR3 nucleotides are TGTGCCAGCAGCCGCGTGACAGGATCCTACGAGCAGTACTTC. Protein product: CASSRVTGSYEQYF. The entire variable domain, with the rest obtained from reference TRBV7-9 and TRBJ2-7, is as follows: DTGVSQNPRHKITKRGQNVTFRCDPISEHNRLYWYRQTLGQGPEFLTYFQNEAQLEKSRLLSDRFSAERPKGSFSTLEIQRTEQGDSAMYLCASSRVTGSYEQYFGPGTRLTVT.

Many counts were recorded for this clonotype. This rearrangement joins TRBV29-1 to TRBJ2-3; a weak D match, TRBD1 (6 bases). With 4 bases removed from V and 4 bases from J, the gap between germline ends came to 12 bases. The CDR3 is 13 amino acids. CDR1 is SQVTM, CDR2 ANQGSEA, per germline. This chain's CDR3 is CSVVPRGSDTQYF. CDR3 sequence (DNA): TGCAGCGTTGTACCCAGGGGATCAGATACGCAGTATTTT.

The V gene is TRBV7-9, the J gene TRBJ2-3; no reliable D call. The CDR3 runs to 16 residues. Germline V gene data show CDR1 as SEHNR and CDR2 as FQNEAQ (reference sequence). Trimming stripped 1 base from V and 3 bases from J, with 14 bases between. CDR3 in DNA: TGTGCCAGCAGCTTAGGTTTAAGGACCGTAACAGATACGCAGTATTTT. Translation gives CASSLGLRTVTDTQYF.